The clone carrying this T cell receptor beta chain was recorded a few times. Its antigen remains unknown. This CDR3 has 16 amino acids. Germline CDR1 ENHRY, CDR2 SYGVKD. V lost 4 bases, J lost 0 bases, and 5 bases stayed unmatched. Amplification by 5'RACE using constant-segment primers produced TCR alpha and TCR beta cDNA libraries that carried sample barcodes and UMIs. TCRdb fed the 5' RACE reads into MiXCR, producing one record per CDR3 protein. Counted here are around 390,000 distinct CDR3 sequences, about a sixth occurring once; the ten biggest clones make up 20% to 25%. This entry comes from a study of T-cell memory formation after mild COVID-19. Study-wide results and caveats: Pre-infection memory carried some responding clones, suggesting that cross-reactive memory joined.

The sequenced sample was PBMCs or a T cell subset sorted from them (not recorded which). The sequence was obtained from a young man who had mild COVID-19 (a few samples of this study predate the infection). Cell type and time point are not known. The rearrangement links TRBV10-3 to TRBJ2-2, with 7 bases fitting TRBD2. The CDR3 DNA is TGTGCCATCAGTGCGGGAGCGGGGTCGAACACCGGGGAGCTGTTTTTT. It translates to CAISAGAGSNTGELFF.